The 9 T cell receptor beta chains given below trace back to one sample, sequenced in a study of blood T cell repertoires in COVID-19. The protocol was immunoSEQ multiplex PCR, while the TCRdb copy is restricted to in-frame clones and leaves out a portion. The data contain approximately 55,000 clones, over 60% of them seen just once; the ten biggest clones take up about 20%. The sample comprised peripheral blood. These receptors were taken from a man aged 25 to 45 with COVID-19, enrolled during active disease.

This chain uses TRBV11-2 with TRBJ1-2; D gene uncertain. CDR3 length equals 14 residues. The germline CDR1 and CDR2 sequences are SGHAT and FQNNGV. V was clipped by 2 bases and J by 4 bases, with 11 bases between them. The CDR3 loop reads CASSLMEQTYGYTF. Here the CDR3 DNA reads TGTGCCAGCAGCTTAATGGAGCAGACCTATGGCTACACCTTC. The variable domain in full, completed from reference TRBV11-2 and TRBJ1-2, reads EAGVAQSPRYKIIEKRQSVAFWCNPISGHATLYWYQQILGQGPKLLIQFQNNGVVDDSQLPKDRFSAERLKGVDSTLKIQPAKLEDSAVYLCASSLMEQTYGYTFGSGTRLTVV.

The V call is TRBV4-1, the J call TRBJ2-1, with 7 positions matching TRBD2. Unmatched junction bases numbered 9, after V lost 4 bases and J lost 0 bases. The CDR3 is 17 residues long. Germline assignment: CDR1 MGHRA and CDR2 YSYEKL. The CDR3 DNA reads as TGCGCCAGCAGCCGAGACGAGCTAGCGGTCTCCTACAATGAGCAGTTCTTC. Translation gives CASSRDELAVSYNEQFF.

This clone was seen just once. The genes are TRBV7-9 and TRBJ1-6, with 8 nucleotides matching TRBD1. J lost 8 bases, V lost 1 base, and 7 bases had no gene match. The CDR3 is made up of 16 amino acids. Looked up from germline, CDR1 is SEHNR and CDR2 is FQNEAQ (reference sequence). The CDR3 region has the DNA TGTGCCAGCAGCTTAGGGGTGGGACAGGAGGATTCACCCCTCCACTTT. Its translation: CASSLGVGQEDSPLHF.

The chain carries TRBV19 and TRBJ2-1, with D unresolved. This CDR3 has 14 residues. V lost 3 bases, J lost 8 bases, and 14 bases lay in between. Germline values: CDR1 LNHDA, CDR2 SQIVND (reference sequence). DNA for the CDR3: TGTGCCAGTAGTATCCAGGTATCGACGGATGAGCAGTTCTTC. It yields the protein CASSIQVSTDEQFF.

The rearrangement joins TRBV29-1 to TRBJ1-6; a weak D match, TRBD1 (6 bases). Deletions cut 2 bases from V and 5 bases from J, with 16 bases between. This CDR3 has 16 residues. In germline, CDR1 is SQVTM, CDR2 ANQGSEA. For the CDR3, the DNA is TGCAGCGTTGAAAGGACGGGCTCAGGGGATAATTCACCCCTCCACTTT. This gives the protein CSVERTGSGDNSPLHF.

The chain joins TRBV20-1 to TRBJ2-7; D remains ambiguous. The germline V gene has CDR1 DFQATT and CDR2 SNEGSKA (reference sequence). The CDR3 is made up of 11 amino acids. Trimming pared 5 bases from V and 1 base from J, leaving 6 bases between. The CDR3, as DNA: TGCAGTGCTTCCGGGTCCTACGAGCAGTACTTC. This gives the protein CSASGSYEQYF.

This chain joins TRBV30 and TRBJ2-7, with 7 bases matching TRBD1. CDR3 length equals 14 residues. CDR1 and CDR2 (germline): GTSNPN, SVGIG (reference sequence). Germline trimming cut 2 bases from V and 2 bases from J; bases unmatched to any gene: 6. The CDR3 region is CAWSPGTVTYEQYF. The CDR3 region has the DNA TGTGCCTGGAGTCCCGGGACAGTTACCTACGAGCAGTACTTC.

This chain links TRBV7-8 with TRBJ2-3; D unclear. The V and J ends lost 0 bases and 2 bases respectively, with 9 bases between them. The CDR3 sequence is 15 residues long. From germline, CDR1 is SGHVS and CDR2 FQNEAQ. The CDR3 nucleotides read TGTGCCAGCAGCTTAGCAGGCGGATTCACAGATACGCAGTATTTT. Translating gives CASSLAGGFTDTQYF.

The chain joins TRBV7-2 to TRBJ2-7; a weak D match, TRBD1 (7 bases). Germline CDR1 and CDR2: SGHTA and FQGNSA. The V and J ends lost 1 base and 2 bases respectively, with 18 bases between them. This CDR3 region has 17 residues. The CDR3 loop is CASSLGGDRITAYEQYF. CDR3 DNA sequence: TGTGCCAGCAGCTTAGGGGGGGACAGAATTACTGCCTACGAGCAGTACTTC.